Below are 26 T cell receptor beta chains sequenced from a single sample in a study of T cells after yellow fever vaccination. TCRdb processed the 5' RACE reads anew with MiXCR; each CDR3 protein has one entry. The table has about 360,000 distinct CDR3 sequences, under 7.5% seen once; the top ten hold around 16%. The sample consisted of PBMCs, taken 5 days after the yellow fever booster vaccination. The source is a man in his thirties or forties who received the YFV17D yellow fever vaccine.

As concerns this clonotype: A junction end diverges from the germline sequence, so it may reflect a read error. This chain links TRBV20-1 with TRBJ2-5, with 12 bases matching TRBD2. Germline CDR1 and CDR2: DFQATT and SNEGSKA (reference sequence). The CDR3 length is 15 residues. CDR3 region: CRAYPLAGGRETQYF. In nucleotides, the CDR3 is TGCCGTGCCTATCCTCTAGCGGGAGGGCGAGAGACCCAGTACTTC.

This clonotype was observed many times. This chain links TRBV7-9 with TRBJ2-1; 10 nucleotides align to TRBD1. Per germline, CDR1 SEHNR and CDR2 FQNEAQ (reference sequence). The V gene end was trimmed by 5 bases and the J gene end by 3 bases; junction bases not matched to a gene: 7. The CDR3 totals 16 residues. CDR3 residues: CASSLKGQGLYNEQFF. The CDR3 DNA sequence: TGTGCCAGCAGCCTAAAGGGACAGGGGCTCTACAATGAGCAGTTCTTC.

This clonotype has a count of ten or more. The rearrangement uses TRBV20-1 and TRBJ2-1, with 10 bases matching TRBD2. After removal of 4 bases from V and 4 bases from J, the junction contained 7 bases not matched to a gene. The CDR3 is 15 residues long. CDR1 is DFQATT and CDR2 is SNEGSKA in the germline V gene (reference sequence). CDR3 residues: CSATEPSGRYNEQFF. The CDR3 nucleotides read TGCAGTGCTACCGAGCCTAGCGGGAGATACAATGAGCAGTTCTTC.

The CDR3 loop reads CASSEVWSGTDTQYF. CDR3 coding DNA: TGTGCCAGCAGTGAAGTATGGTCGGGCACAGATACGCAGTATTTT. The gene calls are TRBV6-1 and TRBJ2-3; D not resolved. The CDR3 runs 15 residues. CDR1 and CDR2 (germline): MNHNS, SASEGT. The V end lost 1 base, the J end lost 1 base, and 9 bases lay between the germline ends.

This clonotype showed up just a few times. J is TRBJ2-5 and V is TRBV6-1, with D maybe TRBD1 (6 bases). Trimming stripped 4 bases from V and 1 base from J, with 10 bases between. The CDR3 has 14 residues. Germline CDR1 and CDR2: MNHNS and SASEGT. The CDR3 loop is CASSVTGFQETQYF. DNA of the CDR3: TGTGCCAGCAGTGTTACAGGGTTCCAAGAGACCCAGTACTTC.

The CDR3 spells CASRVTSETYNEQFF. The CDR3 DNA sequence: TGCGCCAGCAGAGTCACTAGCGAAACGTACAATGAGCAGTTCTTC. This chain uses TRBV5-1 with TRBJ2-1, with TRBD2 identical over 7 bases. Germline loops: CDR1 SGHRS, CDR2 YFSETQ. The V and J ends lost 5 bases and 4 bases, in that order; junction bases with no gene match: 9. CDR3 length: 15 residues.

This chain joins TRBV12-3 or TRBV12-4 and TRBJ2-7; tentatively, D is TRBD1 (6 bases). V lost 2 bases, J lost 2 bases, and 10 bases lay in between. This CDR3 region has 14 residues. The CDR3 region is CASSLWGPPYEQYF. The DNA for the CDR3 is TGTGCCAGCAGTTTATGGGGGCCGCCCTACGAGCAGTACTTC.

This clonotype was recorded at least ten times. The rearrangement uses TRBV28 and TRBJ2-3; possible D gene TRBD2, 5 bases. Germline V lookup: CDR1 MDHEN, CDR2 SYDVKM. This CDR3 has 13 amino acids. V was trimmed by 3 bases and J by 8 bases, leaving 12 bases between them. DNA of the CDR3: TGTGCCAGCAGTTTCACGGGGAGTGGTACGCAGTATTTT. Residues: CASSFTGSGTQYF.

V usage is TRBV18 and J usage is TRBJ2-2; D gene unclear. The germline V gene has CDR1 KGHSH and CDR2 LQKENI. There are 13 residues in the CDR3. Trimming took off 3 bases at V and 4 bases at J, with 6 bases between the two ends. The CDR3 loop reads CASSPMPTGELFF. CDR3 bases: TGTGCCAGCTCACCGATGCCCACCGGGGAGCTGTTTTTT.

This clonotype was seen ten or more times. This chain uses TRBV6-6 with TRBJ1-2; no clear D gene. V gave up 8 bases and J gave up 5 bases, with 9 bases separating them. This CDR3 contains 11 residues. CDR1 and CDR2 (germline): MNHNY, SVGAGI (reference sequence). The CDR3 nucleotides read TGTGCCAGCGGCAGGCAGTATGGCTACACCTTC. Amino acids: CASGRQYGYTF.

This clonotype was observed a few times. The chain carries TRBV23-1 and TRBJ2-7; unclear D gene. TRBV23-1 is classed as an ORF, of uncertain function. The ends were cut back, 1 base at V and 7 bases at J, with 14 bases in the middle. This CDR3 contains 14 residues. CDR3 in DNA: TGCGCCAGCAGTCAATGGAGTTTACAGCTTGAGCAGTACTTC. It specifies CASSQWSLQLEQYF.

The table lists this clonotype with a few counts. This chain links TRBV7-2 with TRBJ2-7, with D perhaps matching TRBD2 (6 bases). From germline, CDR1 is SGHTA and CDR2 FQGNSA. V was clipped by 3 bases and J by 0 bases, with 18 bases between them. This CDR3 is built from 17 residues. The CDR3 DNA follows: TGTGCCAGCAGCTTCATTTTAATCCGGGAGAACTCCTACGAGCAGTACTTC. Protein: CASSFILIRENSYEQYF. The variable domain in full, with the rest retrieved from reference TRBV7-2 and TRBJ2-7, is GAGVSQSPSNKVTEKGKDVELRCDPISGHTALYWYRQSLGQGLEFLIYFQGNSAPDKSGLPSDRFSAERTGGSVSTLTIQRTQQEDSAVYLCASSFILIRENSYEQYFGPGTRLTVT.

In this sample, this clonotype turned up many times. The chain links TRBV28 to TRBJ2-3; 9 positions agree with TRBD1. The junction had 7 bases not matched to a gene; V was cut back by 6 bases and J by 3 bases. This CDR3 has 15 residues. Germline loops: CDR1 MDHEN, CDR2 SYDVKM. The CDR3 DNA reads as TGTGCCAGCAGACCGACAGGGGGACTAACAGATACGCAGTATTTT. This encodes CASRPTGGLTDTQYF.

Many counts were recorded for this clonotype. The chain has TRBV25-1 and TRBJ2-4; D is uncertain. Germline V lookup: CDR1 MGHDK, CDR2 SYGVNS. V was cut by 3 bases and J by 9 bases, with 12 bases left in between. The CDR3 length is 13 residues. This CDR3 reads CASSEYAVGIQYF. CDR3 coding DNA: TGTGCCAGCAGTGAGTACGCAGTAGGCATTCAGTACTTC.

This clonotype was seen only once. Just one base apart from a much larger clone, this may be a read error. This chain uses TRBV6-4 with TRBJ2-1; the match to TRBD2 covers 9 bases. The length of the CDR3 is 14 residues. Germline lookup yields CDR1 MRHNA and CDR2 SNTAGT. The CDR3 spells CATSELAGAHEQFF. DNA for the CDR3: TGTGCCACCAGTGAATTAGCGGGAGCTCATGAGCAGTTCTTC.

In this sample, this clonotype turned up a few times. The chain recombines TRBV15 with TRBJ2-5; D perhaps matches TRBD2 (5 bases). CDR3 size: 14 residues. Germline V CDR1 and CDR2: LNHNV, YYDKDF (reference sequence). V was pared by 1 base and J by 6 bases, with 12 bases between. CDR3 nucleotides: TGTGCCACCAGCAGAGGAGGGAGAATCAAGACCCAGTACTTC. Amino acids: CATSRGGRIKTQYF.

Many counts were recorded for this clonotype. J is TRBJ2-1 and V is TRBV12-3 or TRBV12-4; unclear D gene. V was pared by 3 bases and J by 2 bases, with 8 bases between. The CDR3 is 14 residues long. The CDR3 region is CASSFQLTYNEQFF. The DNA of the CDR3 is TGTGCCAGCAGTTTCCAACTCACCTACAATGAGCAGTTCTTC.

This clonotype appeared many times. The genes are TRBV20-1 and TRBJ2-7; D gene ambiguous. Germline CDR1 reads DFQATT; CDR2 reads SNEGSKA (reference sequence). The CDR3 runs to 11 residues. Trimming took 4 bases from V and 7 from J, leaving 11 bases between them. The CDR3: CSANPGWEQYF. The CDR3 coding sequence is TGCAGTGCTAACCCTGGTTGGGAGCAGTACTTC.

The table lists this clonotype with many counts. The V gene is TRBV5-1, the J gene TRBJ1-6; D is ambiguous. The CDR3 totals 16 residues. Germline V gene lookup returns CDR1 SGHRS and CDR2 YFSETQ. With 4 bases removed from V and 3 bases from J, the gap between germline ends came to 14 bases. CDR3 in DNA: TGCGCCAGCAGCGCCGGGATCAGAAACTATAATTCACCCCTCCACTTT. As protein: CASSAGIRNYNSPLHF.

This clonotype was seen more than once but under ten times. The V and J genes are TRBV20-1 and TRBJ1-6; 10 positions match TRBD1. In germline, CDR1 is DFQATT, CDR2 SNEGSKA (reference sequence). V lost 0 bases to trimming and J lost 9 bases; unmatched junction nucleotides: 5. The CDR3 spans 15 residues. CDR3 amino acids: CSARDPGQGISPLHF. In nucleotides, the CDR3 is TGCAGTGCTAGAGATCCGGGACAGGGGATTTCACCCCTCCACTTT.

This clonotype was seen more than once but under ten times. The chain employs TRBV7-2 and TRBJ2-7; D uncertain. The CDR3 has 15 amino acids. In germline, CDR1 is SGHTA, CDR2 FQGNSA. Trimming removed 1 base from V and 3 bases from J, with 13 bases in between. CDR3 in DNA: TGTGCCAGCAGCTTAGTGGCAGCGAAGGGCTACGAGCAGTACTTC. Translated, it gives CASSLVAAKGYEQYF.

The rearrangement links TRBV28 to TRBJ2-5; D is possibly TRBD2 (6 bases). The germline CDR1 and CDR2 sequences are MDHEN and SYDVKM. Deletions cut 3 bases from V and 4 bases from J, with 9 bases between. The CDR3 is 13 amino acids. The CDR3 spells CASSFGEAETQYF. CDR3 coding DNA: TGTGCCAGCAGTTTTGGGGAGGCAGAGACCCAGTACTTC.

This chain connects TRBV24-1 to TRBJ2-5; either TRBD1 or TRBD2 may supply D (5 bases each). V dropped 9 bases and J dropped 4 bases, with 14 bases sitting between them. The CDR3 is 13 residues long. Germline lookup yields CDR1 KGHDR and CDR2 SFDVKD. The DNA of the CDR3 is TGTGCCACCCCCGCCGGGACGGGAGAGACCCAGTACTTC. This encodes CATPAGTGETQYF.

This clonotype was seen repeatedly, ten times or more. The CDR3 DNA sequence: TGCAGTGCTACCCCAGACTATAGCGGGCCACCTCAAGAGACCCAGTACTTC. This translates into CSATPDYSGPPQETQYF. The chain links TRBV20-1 to TRBJ2-5; TRBD2 agrees at 7 bases. Germline values: CDR1 DFQATT, CDR2 SNEGSKA (reference sequence). J was trimmed by 2 bases and V by 4 bases; bases with no gene match: 16. The CDR3 is made up of 17 amino acids.

The chain is built from TRBV16 and TRBJ2-3, with D unclear. Germline assignment: CDR1 KGHSY and CDR2 FQNENV. CDR3 size: 17 residues. V was trimmed by 3 bases and J by 1 base, leaving 17 bases between them. The CDR3 spells CASSQQVPSSRTDTQYF. CDR3 DNA sequence: TGTGCCAGCAGCCAGCAGGTCCCATCGAGCCGCACAGATACGCAGTATTTT.

V and J are TRBV7-8 and TRBJ1-6, with D unclear. Germline V gene sequence: CDR1 SGHVS, CDR2 FQNEAQ. The CDR3 sequence is 18 residues long. Trimming took off 4 bases at V and 10 bases at J, with 26 bases between the two ends. The CDR3 DNA reads as TGTGCCAGCAGCTCTAGGAATAGGGTGCAGGCTTATGGGTCACCCCTCCACTTT. Translating gives CASSSRNRVQAYGSPLHF.